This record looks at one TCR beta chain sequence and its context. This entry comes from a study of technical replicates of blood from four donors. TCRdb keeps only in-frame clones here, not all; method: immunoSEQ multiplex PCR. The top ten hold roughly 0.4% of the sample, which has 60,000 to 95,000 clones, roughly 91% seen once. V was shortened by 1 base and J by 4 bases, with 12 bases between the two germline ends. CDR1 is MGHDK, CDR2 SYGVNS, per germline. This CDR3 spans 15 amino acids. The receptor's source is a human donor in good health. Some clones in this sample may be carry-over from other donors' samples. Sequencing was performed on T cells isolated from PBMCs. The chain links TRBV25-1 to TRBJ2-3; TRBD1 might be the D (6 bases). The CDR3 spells CASSESRGSADTQYF. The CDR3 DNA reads TGTGCCAGCAGTGAATCCAGGGGATCCGCAGATACGCAGTATTTT.